Listed below are T cell receptor beta chains from one sample, sequenced in a study of CD8 T cells in ankylosing spondylitis. One entry per CDR3 protein results from TCRdb running MiXCR on the 5' RACE reads. The sample has around 890,000 distinct CDR3 sequences, 12% seen once. The sample comprised blood, either unsorted or a sorted T cell fraction (not recorded which). These receptors all stem from a male donor with ankylosing spondylitis. Both conserved end residues are part of each CDR3. A D gene is named only where the DNA matches it firmly. Rows may omit the clone size; those that give it use once, few, many or a size class.

D: TRBD2
J: TRBJ2-2
V: TRBV7-8
size: many
DNA: TGTGCCAGCCCTAGCGGGGTCTTTGCCGGGGAGCTGTTTTTT
CDR3: CASPSGVFAGELFF

D: -
J: TRBJ2-3
V: TRBV5-5
size: -
DNA: TGTGCCAGCCCCATACCTACTCGCGGTGGGACAGATACGCAGTATTTT
CDR3: CASPIPTRGGTDTQYF

D: TRBD1
J: TRBJ1-6
V: TRBV20-1
size: many
DNA: TGCAGTGCCGACAGGGGGGAAACCCTCCACTTT
CDR3: CSADRGETLHF

D: TRBD1
J: TRBJ2-7
V: TRBV5-1
size: -
DNA: TGCGCCAGCCGGACGGGACAGGGTAGTTACGAGCAGTACTTC
CDR3: CASRTGQGSYEQYF

D: -
J: TRBJ2-1
V: TRBV5-1
size: -
DNA: TGCGCCAGCAGTTACCCCCCATACGGAGGTGACAATGAGCAGTTCTTC
CDR3: CASSYPPYGGDNEQFF

D: TRBD1
J: TRBJ2-7
V: TRBV28
size: -
DNA: TGTGCCAGCAGGAGCCCGACGGGGACAGGGGTCTCCTACGAGCAGTACTTC
CDR3: CASRSPTGTGVSYEQYF

D: -
J: TRBJ1-1
V: TRBV29-1
size: few
DNA: TGCAGCGTATACGGGACGGATAGGGGTGAAGCTTTCTTT
CDR3: CSVYGTDRGEAFF

D: -
J: TRBJ1-2
V: TRBV6-5
size: many
DNA: TGTGCCAGCAGTTACTTCAGGGCTGCTAGGCGAGGCTACACCTTC
CDR3: CASSYFRAARRGYTF

D: -
J: TRBJ1-1
V: TRBV29-1
size: few
DNA: TGCAGCGTTGAAGGCGCCGCGAACACTGAAGCTTTCTTT
CDR3: CSVEGAANTEAFF

D: TRBD1
J: TRBJ1-3
V: TRBV12-3/TRBV12-4
size: -
DNA: TGTGCCAGCAGAACCGGGACAGGGAACACCACATATTTT
CDR3: CASRTGTGNTTYF

D: TRBD1
J: TRBJ1-2
V: TRBV6-5
size: many
DNA: TGTGCCAGCAGTTACACCGACAGGGAGAATGGCTACACCTTC
CDR3: CASSYTDRENGYTF